This T cell receptor (beta chain) was identified in a study of blood T cell repertoires in COVID-19. Study details: Both acute and convalescent COVID-19 samples were obtained from the United States, Italy and Spain.

TCRdb's table, derived via immunoSEQ multiplex PCR, lists solely in-frame clones and lacks some. The sample lists 170,000 or so clones; roughly four fifths were seen once. Sample: peripheral blood. The TCR comes from a woman aged 65 to 85 with COVID-19, enrolled during active disease.

The CDR3 protein is CASRLPGTQNTEAFF. In DNA, the CDR3 is TGTGCCAGCAGGCTCCCCGGGACACAGAACACTGAAGCTTTCTTT. The chain carries TRBV28 and TRBJ1-1; D might be TRBD1 (6 bases). V was cut by 6 bases and J by 1 base, with 15 bases left in between. The germline V gene has CDR1 MDHEN and CDR2 SYDVKM. The CDR3 spans 15 residues.